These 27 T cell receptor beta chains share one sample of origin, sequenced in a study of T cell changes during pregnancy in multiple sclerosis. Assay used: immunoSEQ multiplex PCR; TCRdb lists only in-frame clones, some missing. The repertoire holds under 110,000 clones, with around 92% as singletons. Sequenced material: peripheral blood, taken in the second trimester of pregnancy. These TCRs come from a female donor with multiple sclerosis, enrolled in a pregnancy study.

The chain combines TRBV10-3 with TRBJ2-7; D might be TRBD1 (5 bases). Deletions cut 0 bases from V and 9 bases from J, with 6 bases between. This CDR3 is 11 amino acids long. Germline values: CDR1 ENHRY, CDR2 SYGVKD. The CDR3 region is CAISESGAQYF. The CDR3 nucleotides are TGTGCCATCAGTGAGTCAGGGGCGCAGTACTTC.

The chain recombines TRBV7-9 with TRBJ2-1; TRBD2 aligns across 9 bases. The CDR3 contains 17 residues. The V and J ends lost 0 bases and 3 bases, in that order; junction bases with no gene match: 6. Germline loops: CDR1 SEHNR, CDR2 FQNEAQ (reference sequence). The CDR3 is CASSLAILAGDYNEQFF. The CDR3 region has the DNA TGTGCCAGCAGCTTAGCGATTTTAGCGGGAGACTACAATGAGCAGTTCTTC.

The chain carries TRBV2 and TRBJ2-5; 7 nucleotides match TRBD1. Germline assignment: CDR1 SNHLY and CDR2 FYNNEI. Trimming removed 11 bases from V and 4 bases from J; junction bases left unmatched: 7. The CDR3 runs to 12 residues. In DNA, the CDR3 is TGTGCCGGAACAACAGGGGTAGAGACCCAGTACTTC. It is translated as CAGTTGVETQYF.

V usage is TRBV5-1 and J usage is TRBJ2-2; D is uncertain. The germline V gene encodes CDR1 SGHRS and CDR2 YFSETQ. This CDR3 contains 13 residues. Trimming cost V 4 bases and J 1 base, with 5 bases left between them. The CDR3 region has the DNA TGCGCCAGCAGCCCCAAGAACACCGGGGAGCTGTTTTTT. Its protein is CASSPKNTGELFF.

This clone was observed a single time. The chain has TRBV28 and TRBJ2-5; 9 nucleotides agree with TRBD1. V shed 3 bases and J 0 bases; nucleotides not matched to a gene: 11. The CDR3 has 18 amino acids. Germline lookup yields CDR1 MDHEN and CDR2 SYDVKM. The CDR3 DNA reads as TGTGCCAGCAGTTTCCCTCGACAGGGGGTCCGCAACCAAGAGACCCAGTACTTC. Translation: CASSFPRQGVRNQETQYF.

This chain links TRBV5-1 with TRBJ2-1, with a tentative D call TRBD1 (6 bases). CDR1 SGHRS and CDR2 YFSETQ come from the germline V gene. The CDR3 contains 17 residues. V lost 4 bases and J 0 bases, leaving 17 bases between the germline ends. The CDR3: CASSPGTLLLSYNEQFF. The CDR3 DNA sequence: TGCGCCAGCAGCCCTGGGACACTCTTACTCTCCTACAATGAGCAGTTCTTC.

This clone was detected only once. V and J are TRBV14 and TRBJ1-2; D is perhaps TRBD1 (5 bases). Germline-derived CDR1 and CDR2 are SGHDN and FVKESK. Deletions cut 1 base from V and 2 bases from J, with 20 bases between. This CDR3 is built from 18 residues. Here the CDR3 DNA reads TGTGCCAGCAGCCAAGTGGAGGGGTTCGGTTTGTCCAACTATGGCTACACCTTC. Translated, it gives CASSQVEGFGLSNYGYTF.

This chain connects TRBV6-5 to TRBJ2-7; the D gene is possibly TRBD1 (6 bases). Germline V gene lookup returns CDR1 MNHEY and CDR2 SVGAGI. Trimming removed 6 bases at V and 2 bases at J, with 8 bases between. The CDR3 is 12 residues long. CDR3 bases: TGTGCCAGCAGACAGGGACCCTACGAGCAGTACTTC. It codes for CASRQGPYEQYF.

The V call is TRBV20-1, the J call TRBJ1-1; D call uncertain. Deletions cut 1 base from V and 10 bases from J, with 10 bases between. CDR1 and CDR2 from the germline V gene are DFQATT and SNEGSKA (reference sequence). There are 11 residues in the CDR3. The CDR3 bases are TGCAGTGCTAGAGGTTGGAGAGGAGCTTTCTTT. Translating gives CSARGWRGAFF.

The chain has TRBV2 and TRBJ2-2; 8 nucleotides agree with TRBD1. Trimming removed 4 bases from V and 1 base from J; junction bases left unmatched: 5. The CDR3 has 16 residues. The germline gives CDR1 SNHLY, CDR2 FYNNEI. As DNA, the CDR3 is TGTGCCAGCAGTGGGTCAGGGGGCTGGAACACCGGGGAGCTGTTTTTT. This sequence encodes CASSGSGGWNTGELFF.

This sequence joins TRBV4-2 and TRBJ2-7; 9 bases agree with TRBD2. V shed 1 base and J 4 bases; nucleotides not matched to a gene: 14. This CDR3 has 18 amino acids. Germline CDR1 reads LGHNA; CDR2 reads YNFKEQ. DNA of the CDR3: TGTGCCAGCAGCCAAGGCGATGGGGCTAGCGGGATGGAGTACGAGCAGTACTTC. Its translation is CASSQGDGASGMEYEQYF.

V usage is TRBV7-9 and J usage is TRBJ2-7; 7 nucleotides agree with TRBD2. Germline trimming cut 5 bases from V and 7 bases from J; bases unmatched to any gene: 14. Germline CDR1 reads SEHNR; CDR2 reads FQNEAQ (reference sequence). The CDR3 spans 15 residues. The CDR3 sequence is CASSLLLGGALEQYF. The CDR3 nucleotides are TGTGCCAGCAGCCTGCTACTGGGAGGGGCCCTGGAGCAGTACTTC.

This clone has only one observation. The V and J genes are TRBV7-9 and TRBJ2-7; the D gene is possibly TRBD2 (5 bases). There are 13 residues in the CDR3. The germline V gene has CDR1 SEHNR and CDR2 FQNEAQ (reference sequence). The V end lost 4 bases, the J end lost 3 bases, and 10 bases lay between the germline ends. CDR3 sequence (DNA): TGTGCCAGCAGCTCCGACTACCTCTACGAGCAGTACTTC. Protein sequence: CASSSDYLYEQYF. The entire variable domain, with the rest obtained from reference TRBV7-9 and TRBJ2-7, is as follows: DTGVSQNPRHKITKRGQNVTFRCDPISEHNRLYWYRQTLGQGPEFLTYFQNEAQLEKSRLLSDRFSAERPKGSFSTLEIQRTEQGDSAMYLCASSSDYLYEQYFGPGTRLTVT.

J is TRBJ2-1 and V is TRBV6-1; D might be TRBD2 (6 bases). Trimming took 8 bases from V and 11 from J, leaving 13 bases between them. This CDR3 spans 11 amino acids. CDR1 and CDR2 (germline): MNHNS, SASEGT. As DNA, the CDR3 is TGTGCCAGCCATGGAGGGCCTCAGCAGTTCTTC. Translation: CASHGGPQQFF.

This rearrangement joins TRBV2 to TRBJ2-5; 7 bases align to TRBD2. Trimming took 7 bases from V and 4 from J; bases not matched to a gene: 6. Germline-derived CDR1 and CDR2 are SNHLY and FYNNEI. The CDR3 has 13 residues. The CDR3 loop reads CASMVAGGETQYF. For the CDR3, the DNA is TGTGCCAGCATGGTAGCGGGCGGAGAGACCCAGTACTTC.

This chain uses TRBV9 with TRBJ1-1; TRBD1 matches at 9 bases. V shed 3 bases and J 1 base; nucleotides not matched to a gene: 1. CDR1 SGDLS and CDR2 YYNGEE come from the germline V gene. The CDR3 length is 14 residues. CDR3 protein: CASSAGQGNTEAFF. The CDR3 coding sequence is TGTGCCAGCAGCGCGGGACAGGGGAACACTGAAGCTTTCTTT.

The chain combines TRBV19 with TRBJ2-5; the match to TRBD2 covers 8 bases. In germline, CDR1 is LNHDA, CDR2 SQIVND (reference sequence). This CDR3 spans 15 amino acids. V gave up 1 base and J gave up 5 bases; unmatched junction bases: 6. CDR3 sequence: CASSIGAGVGETQYF. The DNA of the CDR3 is TGTGCCAGTAGTATAGGAGCGGGAGTTGGGGAGACCCAGTACTTC.

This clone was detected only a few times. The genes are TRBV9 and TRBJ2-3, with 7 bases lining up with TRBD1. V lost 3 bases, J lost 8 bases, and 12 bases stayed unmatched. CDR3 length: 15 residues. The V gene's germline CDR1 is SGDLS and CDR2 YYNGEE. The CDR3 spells CASSGRGQVSVTQYF. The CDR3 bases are TGTGCCAGCAGCGGAAGAGGACAGGTTTCCGTTACGCAGTATTTT.

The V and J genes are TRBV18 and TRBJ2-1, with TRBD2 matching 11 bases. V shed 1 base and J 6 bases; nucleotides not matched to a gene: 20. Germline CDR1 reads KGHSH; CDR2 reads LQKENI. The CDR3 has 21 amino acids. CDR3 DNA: TGTGCCAGCTCACCACAGGTGGGGGAACTCGTAGCGGGAGGGCCTTCCAATGAGCAGTTCTTC. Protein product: CASSPQVGELVAGGPSNEQFF.

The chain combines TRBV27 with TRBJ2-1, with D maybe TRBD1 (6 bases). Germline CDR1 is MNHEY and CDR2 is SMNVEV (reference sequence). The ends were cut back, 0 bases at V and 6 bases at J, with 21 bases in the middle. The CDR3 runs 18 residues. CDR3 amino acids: CASSLSGVIGGRVNEQFF. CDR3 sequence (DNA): TGTGCCAGCAGTTTATCTGGCGTAATTGGGGGCAGGGTCAATGAGCAGTTCTTC.

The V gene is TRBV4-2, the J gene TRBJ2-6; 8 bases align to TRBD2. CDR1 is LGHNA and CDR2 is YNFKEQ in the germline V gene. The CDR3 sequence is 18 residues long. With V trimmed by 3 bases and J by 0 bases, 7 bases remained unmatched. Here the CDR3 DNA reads TGTGCCAGCAGCCATCAAGCGGGAGCTAGCTCTGGGGCCAACGTCCTGACTTTC. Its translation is CASSHQAGASSGANVLTF.

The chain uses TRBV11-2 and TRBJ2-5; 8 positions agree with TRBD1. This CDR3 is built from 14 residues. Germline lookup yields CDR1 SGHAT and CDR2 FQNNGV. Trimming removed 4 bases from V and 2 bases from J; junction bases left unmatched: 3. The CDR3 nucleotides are TGTGCCAGCAGCTCCCACAGGGGGCAAGAGACCCAGTACTTC. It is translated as CASSSHRGQETQYF.

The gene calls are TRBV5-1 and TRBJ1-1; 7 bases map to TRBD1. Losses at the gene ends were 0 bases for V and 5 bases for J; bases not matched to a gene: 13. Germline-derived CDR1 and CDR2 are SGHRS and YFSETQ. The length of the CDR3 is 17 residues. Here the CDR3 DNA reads TGCGCCAGCAGCTTGGTCCTACCGAGGGGGCTCGGGACTGAAGCTTTCTTT. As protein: CASSLVLPRGLGTEAFF.

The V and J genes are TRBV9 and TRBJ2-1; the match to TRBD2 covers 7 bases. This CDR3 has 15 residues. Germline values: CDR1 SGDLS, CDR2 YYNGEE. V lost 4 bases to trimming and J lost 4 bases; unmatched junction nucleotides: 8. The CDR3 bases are TGTGCCAGCAGCCCGGCGGGGGTCCCTTACAATGAGCAGTTCTTC. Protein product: CASSPAGVPYNEQFF.

The CDR3, as DNA: TGTGCCAGCAGCACAACAGGGTTTGGCTACACCTTC. It encodes CASSTTGFGYTF. The chain is built from TRBV5-4 and TRBJ1-2, with D possibly being TRBD1 (6 bases). With 4 bases removed from V and 7 bases from J, the gap between germline ends came to 11 bases. This CDR3 has 12 residues. CDR1 is SGHNT, CDR2 YYREEE, per germline (reference sequence).

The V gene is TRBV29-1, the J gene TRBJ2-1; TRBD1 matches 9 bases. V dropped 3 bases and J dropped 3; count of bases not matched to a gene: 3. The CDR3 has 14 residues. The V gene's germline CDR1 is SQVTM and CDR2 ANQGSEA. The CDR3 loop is CSVDGTGIYNEQFF. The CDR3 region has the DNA TGCAGCGTTGACGGGACAGGGATCTACAATGAGCAGTTCTTC.

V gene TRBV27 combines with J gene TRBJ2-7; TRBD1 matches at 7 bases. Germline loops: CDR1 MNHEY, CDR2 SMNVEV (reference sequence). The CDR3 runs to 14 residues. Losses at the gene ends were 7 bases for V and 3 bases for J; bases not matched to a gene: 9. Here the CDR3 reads CASNRGDRVYEQYF. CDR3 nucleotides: TGTGCCAGCAACCGAGGAGACAGGGTCTACGAGCAGTACTTC.